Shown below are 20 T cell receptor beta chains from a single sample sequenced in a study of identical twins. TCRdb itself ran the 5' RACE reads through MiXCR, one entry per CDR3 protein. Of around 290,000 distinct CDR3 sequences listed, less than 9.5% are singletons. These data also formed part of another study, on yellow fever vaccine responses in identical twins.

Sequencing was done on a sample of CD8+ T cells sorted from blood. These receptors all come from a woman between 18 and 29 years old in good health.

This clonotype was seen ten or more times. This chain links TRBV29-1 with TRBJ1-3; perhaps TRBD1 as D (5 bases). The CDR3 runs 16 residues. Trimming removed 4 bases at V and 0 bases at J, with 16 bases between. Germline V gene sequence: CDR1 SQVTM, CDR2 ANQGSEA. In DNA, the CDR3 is TGCAGCGTTGCAGGGTCTAGTCGTCGCTCTGGAAACACCATATATTTT. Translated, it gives CSVAGSSRRSGNTIYF. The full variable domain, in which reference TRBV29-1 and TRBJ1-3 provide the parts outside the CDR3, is SAVISQKPSRDICQRGTSLTIQCQVDSQVTMMFWYRQQPGQSLTLIATANQGSEATYESGFVIDKFPISRPNLTFSTLTVSNMSPEDSSIYLCSVAGSSRRSGNTIYFGEGSWLTVV.

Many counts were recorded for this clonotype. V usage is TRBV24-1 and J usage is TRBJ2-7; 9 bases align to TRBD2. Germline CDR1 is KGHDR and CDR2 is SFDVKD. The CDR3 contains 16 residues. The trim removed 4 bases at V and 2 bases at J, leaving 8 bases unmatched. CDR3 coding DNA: TGTGCCACCAGTGACAAATATGGCGGGGGGGCCTACGAGCAGTACTTC. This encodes CATSDKYGGGAYEQYF.

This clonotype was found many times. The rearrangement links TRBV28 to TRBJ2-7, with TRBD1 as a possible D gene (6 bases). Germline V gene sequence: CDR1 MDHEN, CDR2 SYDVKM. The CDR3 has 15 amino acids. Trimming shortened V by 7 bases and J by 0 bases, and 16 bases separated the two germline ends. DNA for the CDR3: TGTGCCAGCAATTCCCTGACAGGACCCTCCTACGAGCAGTACTTC. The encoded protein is CASNSLTGPSYEQYF.

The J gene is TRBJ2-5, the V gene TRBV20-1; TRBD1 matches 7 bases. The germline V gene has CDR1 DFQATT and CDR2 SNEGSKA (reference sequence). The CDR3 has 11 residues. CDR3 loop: CSRGRGETQYF. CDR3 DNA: TGCAGCCGAGGCAGGGGGGAGACCCAGTACTTC.

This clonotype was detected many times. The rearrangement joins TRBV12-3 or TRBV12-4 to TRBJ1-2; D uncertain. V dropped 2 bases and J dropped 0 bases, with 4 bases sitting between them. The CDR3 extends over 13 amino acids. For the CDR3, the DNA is TGTGCCAGCAGTTTACCAGCTAACTATGGCTACACCTTC. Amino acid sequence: CASSLPANYGYTF.

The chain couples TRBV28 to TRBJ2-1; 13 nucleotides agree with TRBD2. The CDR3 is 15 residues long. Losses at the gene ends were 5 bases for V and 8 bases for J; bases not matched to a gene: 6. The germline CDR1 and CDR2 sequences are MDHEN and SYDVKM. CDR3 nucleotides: TGTGCCAGCAGTACACTAGCGGGAGGGCCCGATGAGCAGTTCTTC. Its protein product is CASSTLAGGPDEQFF.

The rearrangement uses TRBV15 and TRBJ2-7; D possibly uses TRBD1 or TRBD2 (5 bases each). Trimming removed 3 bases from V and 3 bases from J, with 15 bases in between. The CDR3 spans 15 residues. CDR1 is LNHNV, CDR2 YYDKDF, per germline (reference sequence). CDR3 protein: CATSRGEEGSYEQYF. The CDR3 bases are TGTGCCACCAGCAGGGGGGAAGAAGGAAGCTACGAGCAGTACTTC.

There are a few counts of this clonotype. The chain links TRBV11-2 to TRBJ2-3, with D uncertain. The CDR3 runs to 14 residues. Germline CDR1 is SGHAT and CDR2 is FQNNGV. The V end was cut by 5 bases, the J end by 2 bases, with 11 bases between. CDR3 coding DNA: TGTGCCAGCAGCCCCGAGGCCGACACAGATACGCAGTATTTT. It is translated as CASSPEADTDTQYF.

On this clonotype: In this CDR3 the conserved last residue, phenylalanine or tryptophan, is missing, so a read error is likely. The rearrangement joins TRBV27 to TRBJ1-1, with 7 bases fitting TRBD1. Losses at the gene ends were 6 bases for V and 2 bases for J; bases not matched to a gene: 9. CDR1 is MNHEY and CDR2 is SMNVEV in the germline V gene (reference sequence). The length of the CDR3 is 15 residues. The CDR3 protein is CASSQIRDRNTEAFL. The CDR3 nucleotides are TGTGCCAGCAGCCAGATCCGGGACAGAAACACTGAAGCTTTCCTT.

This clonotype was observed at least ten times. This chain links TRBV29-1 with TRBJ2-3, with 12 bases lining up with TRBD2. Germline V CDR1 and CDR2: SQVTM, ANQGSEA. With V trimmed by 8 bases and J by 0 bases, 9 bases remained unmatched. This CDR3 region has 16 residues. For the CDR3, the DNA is TGCAGCTTCGGACTAGCGGGAAACTCTAGCACAGATACGCAGTATTTT. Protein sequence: CSFGLAGNSSTDTQYF.

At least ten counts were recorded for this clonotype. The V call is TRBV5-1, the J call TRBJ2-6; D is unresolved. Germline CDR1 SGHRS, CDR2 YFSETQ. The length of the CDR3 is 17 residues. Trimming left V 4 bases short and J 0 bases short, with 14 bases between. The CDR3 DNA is TGCGCCAGCAGCGCACTACAGCGTAGCTCTGGGGCCAACGTCCTGACTTTC. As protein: CASSALQRSSGANVLTF.

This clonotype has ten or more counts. The CDR3 protein is CASSFSGAHQPQHF. Here the CDR3 DNA reads TGTGCCAGCAGTTTTTCAGGGGCCCATCAGCCCCAGCATTTT. The chain uses TRBV28 and TRBJ1-5; D is possibly TRBD1 (6 bases). The CDR3 consists of 14 residues. V lost 3 bases to trimming and J lost 5 bases, with 11 bases between them. Germline CDR1 and CDR2: MDHEN and SYDVKM.

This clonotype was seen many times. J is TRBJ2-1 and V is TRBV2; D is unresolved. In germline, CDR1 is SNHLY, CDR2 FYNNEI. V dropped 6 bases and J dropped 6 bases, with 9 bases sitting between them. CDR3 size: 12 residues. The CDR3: CASSGRINEQFF. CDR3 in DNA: TGTGCCAGCAGCGGACGGATCAATGAGCAGTTCTTC.

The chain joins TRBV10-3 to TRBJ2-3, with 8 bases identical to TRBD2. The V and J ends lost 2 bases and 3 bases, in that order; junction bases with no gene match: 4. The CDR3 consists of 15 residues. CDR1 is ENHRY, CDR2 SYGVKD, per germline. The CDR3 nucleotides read TGTGCCATCAGTGAGAACGGACTAGCAACAGATACGCAGTATTTT. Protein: CAISENGLATDTQYF.

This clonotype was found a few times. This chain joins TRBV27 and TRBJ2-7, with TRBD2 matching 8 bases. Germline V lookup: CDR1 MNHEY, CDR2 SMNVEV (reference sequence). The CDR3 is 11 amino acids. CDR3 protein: CATGGVSEQYF. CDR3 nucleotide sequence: TGTGCAACCGGGGGGGTTAGCGAGCAGTACTTC.

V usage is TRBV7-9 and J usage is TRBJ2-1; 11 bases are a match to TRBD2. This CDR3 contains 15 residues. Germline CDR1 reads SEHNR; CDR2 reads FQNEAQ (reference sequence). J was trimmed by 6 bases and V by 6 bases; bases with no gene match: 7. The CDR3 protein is CASRPTSGGFNEQFF. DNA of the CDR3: TGTGCCAGCAGACCTACTAGCGGGGGTTTCAATGAGCAGTTCTTC.

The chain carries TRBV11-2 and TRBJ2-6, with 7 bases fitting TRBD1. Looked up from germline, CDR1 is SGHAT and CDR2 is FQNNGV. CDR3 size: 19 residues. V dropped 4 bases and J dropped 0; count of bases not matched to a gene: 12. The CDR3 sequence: CASSSIPGQKPSGANVLTF. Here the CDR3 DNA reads TGTGCCAGCAGCTCAATACCGGGACAGAAACCCTCTGGGGCCAACGTCCTGACTTTC.

The CDR3 protein is CATSRDRDNQPQHF. The CDR3 DNA reads as TGTGCCACCAGCAGAGACAGGGATAATCAGCCCCAGCATTTT. The chain is built from TRBV15 and TRBJ1-5; tentative D call: TRBD1 (5 bases). The CDR3 consists of 14 residues. CDR1 is LNHNV, CDR2 YYDKDF, per germline (reference sequence). Trimming took 0 bases from V and 4 from J, leaving 7 bases between them. The whole variable domain, remainder taken from reference TRBV15 and TRBJ1-5, is DAMVIQNPRYQVTQFGKPVTLSCSQTLNHNVMYWYQQKSSQAPKLLFHYYDKDFNNEADTPDNFQSRRPNTSFCFLDIRSPGLGDTAMYLCATSRDRDNQPQHFGDGTRLSIL.

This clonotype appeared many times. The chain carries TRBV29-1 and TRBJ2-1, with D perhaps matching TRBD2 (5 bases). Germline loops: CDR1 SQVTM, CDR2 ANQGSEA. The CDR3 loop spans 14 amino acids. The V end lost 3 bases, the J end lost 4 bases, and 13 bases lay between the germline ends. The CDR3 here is CSVDLGIGYNEQFF. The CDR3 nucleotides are TGCAGCGTTGATCTCGGGATCGGGTACAATGAGCAGTTCTTC.

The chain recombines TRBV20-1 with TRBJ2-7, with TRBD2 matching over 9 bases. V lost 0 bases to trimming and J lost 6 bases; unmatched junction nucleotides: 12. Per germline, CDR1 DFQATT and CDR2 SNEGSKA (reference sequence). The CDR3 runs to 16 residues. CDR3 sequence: CSARDRGGLAGSEQYF. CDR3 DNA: TGCAGTGCTAGAGATCGCGGCGGGCTAGCGGGAAGCGAGCAGTACTTC.